The next 9 T cell receptor beta chains were all read from a single sample in a study of blood T cell repertoires in COVID-19. The protocol was immunoSEQ multiplex PCR, while the TCRdb copy is restricted to in-frame clones and leaves out a portion. Of 280,000 or so clones listed, 75% to 90% are singletons. Sequenced input: PBMCs or T cells enriched from blood (not recorded which). The receptors come from a man aged 25-45 years who had recovered from COVID-19.

The chain links TRBV6-5 to TRBJ1-2; unclear D gene. CDR1 and CDR2 (germline): MNHEY, SVGAGI. Trimming left V 6 bases short and J 4 bases short, with 12 bases between. The CDR3 length is 13 residues. CDR3 region: CASRTREAYGYTF. The CDR3 DNA follows: TGTGCCAGCAGGACCCGAGAGGCCTATGGCTACACCTTC.

As regards this clone: One junction end disagrees with the germline gene, perhaps due to a read error. This chain connects TRBV5-1 to TRBJ1-1, with a weak D call TRBD1 (5 bases). The CDR3 has 15 residues. Germline CDR1 and CDR2: SGHRS and YFSETQ. CDR3 sequence reads: CASNLAGEANTEAFF. In DNA, the CDR3 is TGCGCCAGCAACTTGGCGGGGGAGGCAAATACTGAAGCTTTCTTT.

The chain uses TRBV18 and TRBJ1-1, with a possible D match to TRBD1 (5 bases). Trimming cost V 4 bases and J 6 bases, with 12 bases left between them. Germline CDR1 reads KGHSH; CDR2 reads LQKENI. The CDR3 has 13 amino acids. The CDR3 protein is CASSRRVGAEAFF. CDR3 bases: TGTGCCAGCTCACGCAGGGTCGGCGCTGAAGCTTTCTTT.

Of note for this clone: The sample has other DNA sequences that encode this CDR3 too. V is TRBV27 and J is TRBJ1-2; D not resolved. Per germline, CDR1 MNHEY and CDR2 SMNVEV (reference sequence). Between the trimmed V and J ends, which lost 3 bases and 0 bases, there was a span of 5 bases. The CDR3 is made up of 13 amino acids. CDR3: CASSLSANYGYTF. The CDR3 coding sequence is TGTGCCAGCAGTTTGTCAGCTAACTATGGCTACACCTTC.

The chain recombines TRBV19 with TRBJ1-1, with D hard to call. Germline assignment: CDR1 LNHDA and CDR2 SQIVND (reference sequence). V lost 6 bases and J lost 11, with 13 bases in between. The CDR3 contains 11 residues. The CDR3 loop reads CASSVSRLAFF. The CDR3 DNA is TGTGCCAGTAGCGTATCCCGACTGGCTTTCTTT. The full variable domain, its missing parts supplied by reference TRBV19 and TRBJ1-1, is DGGITQSPKYLFRKEGQNVTLSCEQNLNHDAMYWYRQDPGQGLRLIYYSQIVNDFQKGDIAEGYSVSREKKESFPLTVTSAQKNPTAFYLCASSVSRLAFFGQGTRLTVV.

V and J are TRBV30 and TRBJ2-5; 7 nucleotides match TRBD2. The CDR3 has 14 amino acids. Germline CDR1 GTSNPN, CDR2 SVGIG (reference sequence). The trim removed 2 bases at V and 4 bases at J, leaving 7 bases unmatched. Written as DNA, the CDR3 is TGTGCCTGGAGTCGGTGGGGGGGAGGAGAGACCCAGTACTTC. It yields the protein CAWSRWGGGETQYF.

This chain connects TRBV4-2 to TRBJ1-5; D is uncertain. Trimming stripped 3 bases from V and 0 bases from J, with 9 bases between. This CDR3 has 15 residues. Germline-derived CDR1 and CDR2 are LGHNA and YNFKEQ. The chain's CDR3 is CASSQKENSNQPQHF. The CDR3 region has the DNA TGTGCCAGCAGCCAGAAGGAGAATAGCAATCAGCCCCAGCATTTT.

The rearrangement joins TRBV2 to TRBJ1-1; TRBD1 aligns across 9 bases. Germline loops: CDR1 SNHLY, CDR2 FYNNEI. The CDR3 extends over 17 amino acids. Trimming cost V 8 bases and J 0 bases; bases outside gene matches: 13. CDR3 residues: CASVYGAGTGMNTEAFF. The CDR3, as DNA: TGTGCCAGCGTTTACGGGGCCGGGACAGGGATGAACACTGAAGCTTTCTTT. Full variable domain (rest looked up from reference TRBV2 and TRBJ1-1): EPEVTQTPSHQVTQMGQEVILRCVPISNHLYFYWYRQILGQKVEFLVSFYNNEISEKSEIFDDQFSVERPDGSNFTLKIRSTKLEDSAMYFCASVYGAGTGMNTEAFFGQGTRLTVV.

The chain joins TRBV6-5 to TRBJ2-1; no definite D call. Trimming stripped 0 bases from V and 11 bases from J, with 11 bases between. CDR3 length: 13 residues. Germline CDR1 and CDR2: MNHEY and SVGAGI. The DNA for the CDR3 is TGTGCCAGCAGTTACTCGAATGGAGATAAGCAGTTCTTC. Translation: CASSYSNGDKQFF.